Listed below are T cell receptor beta chains from one sample, sequenced in a study of early T cells in non-severe SARS-CoV-2 infection. Using its own MiXCR run on the 5' RACE reads, TCRdb lists one record per CDR3 protein. The sample includes under 85,000 distinct CDR3 sequences, roughly 12% of them seen just once. Sequencing was carried out using whole blood. All receptors come from an adult who was a healthcare worker with PCR-confirmed SARS-CoV-2 infection or an uninfected control (not recorded which). CDR3s include the opening cysteine and the closing phenylalanine or tryptophan. A D gene is named only where the DNA matches it firmly. A clone size is listed for some rows: how often the clone was seen (once, few, many), or a class if it is expanded.

d_call: NA
j_call: TRBJ1-2
clone_size: NA
v_call: TRBV2
cdr3_aa: CASSDGGRTHPGYTF
cdr3_nt: TGTGCCAGCAGTGATGGGGGTAGAACCCATCCTGGCTACACCTTC

d_call: NA
j_call: TRBJ1-5
clone_size: NA
v_call: TRBV28
cdr3_aa: CASSPPTPSRPQHF
cdr3_nt: TGTGCCAGCAGTCCCCCCACACCCTCGAGGCCCCAGCATTTT

d_call: NA
j_call: TRBJ1-1
clone_size: few
v_call: TRBV20-1
cdr3_aa: CSARPGLGREAFF
cdr3_nt: TGCAGTGCTAGACCCGGACTAGGTCGTGAAGCTTTCTTT

d_call: TRBD1
j_call: TRBJ2-2
clone_size: many
v_call: TRBV12-3/TRBV12-4
cdr3_aa: CASRDRGPAGELFF
cdr3_nt: TGTGCCAGCAGGGACAGGGGGCCAGCCGGGGAGCTGTTTTTT

d_call: TRBD1
j_call: TRBJ1-1
clone_size: NA
v_call: TRBV6-1
cdr3_aa: CASRRDRGLNTEAFF
cdr3_nt: TGTGCCAGCAGGAGGGACAGGGGGTTGAACACTGAAGCTTTCTTT

d_call: NA
j_call: TRBJ2-1
clone_size: NA
v_call: TRBV28
cdr3_aa: CASSPQGSSISEQFF
cdr3_nt: TGTGCCAGCAGTCCCCAGGGGAGTAGCATAAGTGAGCAGTTCTTC

d_call: NA
j_call: TRBJ2-7
clone_size: few
v_call: TRBV7-9
cdr3_aa: CASLGFRGDSYEQYF
cdr3_nt: TGTGCCAGCCTTGGATTCAGGGGCGACTCCTACGAGCAGTACTTC

d_call: NA
j_call: TRBJ2-5
clone_size: NA
v_call: TRBV9
cdr3_aa: CASSVGLRTVQETQYF
cdr3_nt: TGTGCCAGCAGCGTAGGACTAAGGACAGTCCAAGAGACCCAGTACTTC

d_call: TRBD1
j_call: TRBJ1-1
clone_size: NA
v_call: TRBV6-2/TRBV6-3
cdr3_aa: CASSYRGQGKSLTEAFF
cdr3_nt: TGTGCCAGCAGTTACAGGGGACAGGGGAAGAGTCTCACTGAAGCTTTCTTT

d_call: TRBD1
j_call: TRBJ2-5
clone_size: many
v_call: TRBV10-1
cdr3_aa: CASSEWKGGQVETQYF
cdr3_nt: TGCGCCAGCAGTGAGTGGAAGGGTGGACAGGTGGAGACCCAGTACTTC

d_call: TRBD1
j_call: TRBJ1-6
clone_size: many
v_call: TRBV28
cdr3_aa: CASSSPLSSGTVSPLHF
cdr3_nt: TGTGCCAGCAGTTCACCCCTATCATCGGGGACAGTCTCACCCCTCCACTTT

d_call: TRBD2
j_call: TRBJ2-5
clone_size: NA
v_call: TRBV9
cdr3_aa: CASSVVAGVKETQYF
cdr3_nt: TGTGCCAGCAGCGTAGTGGCGGGAGTGAAGGAGACCCAGTACTTC

d_call: NA
j_call: TRBJ1-2
clone_size: once
v_call: TRBV20-1
cdr3_aa: CSARDYRVENYGYTF
cdr3_nt: TGCAGTGCTAGAGATTACAGGGTGGAAAACTATGGCTACACCTTC

d_call: TRBD1
j_call: TRBJ2-7
clone_size: many
v_call: TRBV11-2
cdr3_aa: CASSLGQGINNEQYF
cdr3_nt: TGTGCCAGCAGCCTGGGACAGGGTATCAACAACGAGCAGTACTTC

d_call: NA
j_call: TRBJ1-5
clone_size: few
v_call: TRBV20-1
cdr3_aa: CSASRGSNQPQHF
cdr3_nt: TGCAGTGCTAGCCGGGGCAGCAATCAGCCCCAGCATTTT

d_call: NA
j_call: TRBJ2-7
clone_size: many
v_call: TRBV11-2
cdr3_aa: CASSLLSYEQYF
cdr3_nt: TGTGCCAGCAGCTTATTATCCTACGAGCAGTACTTC

d_call: NA
j_call: TRBJ1-2
clone_size: few
v_call: TRBV29-1
cdr3_aa: CSVEDWGTF
cdr3_nt: TGCAGCGTTGAAGATTGGGGTACCTTC